The T cell receptor (beta chain) under discussion was sequenced for a study of blood T cell repertoires in COVID-19. Study background: In each case, the material was cDNA or gDNA derived from T cells, B-cell-depleted T cells, or PBMCs.

Cohort 3 recovery required two negative PCRs, clearance, or symptom resolution. Methods used by the authors: Nucleated cell number was recorded as an estimate derived from reference gene primer amplification. Sequencing was performed with immunoSEQ multiplex PCR; in TCRdb, only in-frame clones are kept and a portion is missing. That table is the source of V, J and clone size, and D and trimming were worked out from the DNA. The table shows around 300,000 clones, with around 92% occurring only once. The sequence was collected from a woman aged 55-75 years who had recovered from COVID-19. The sequenced material came from PBMCs or T cells enriched from blood (not recorded which).

The CDR3 loop reads CASSLPVASGKRDTQYF. CDR3 bases: TGTGCCAGCAGCTTACCTGTGGCTAGCGGGAAACGGGATACGCAGTATTTT. V and J are TRBV3-1 (or the pseudogene TRBV3-2) and TRBJ2-3; 9 positions match TRBD2. This CDR3 has 17 residues. V shed 5 bases and J 6 bases; nucleotides not matched to a gene: 15. The germline gives CDR1 LGHDT, CDR2 YNNKEL (reference sequence).